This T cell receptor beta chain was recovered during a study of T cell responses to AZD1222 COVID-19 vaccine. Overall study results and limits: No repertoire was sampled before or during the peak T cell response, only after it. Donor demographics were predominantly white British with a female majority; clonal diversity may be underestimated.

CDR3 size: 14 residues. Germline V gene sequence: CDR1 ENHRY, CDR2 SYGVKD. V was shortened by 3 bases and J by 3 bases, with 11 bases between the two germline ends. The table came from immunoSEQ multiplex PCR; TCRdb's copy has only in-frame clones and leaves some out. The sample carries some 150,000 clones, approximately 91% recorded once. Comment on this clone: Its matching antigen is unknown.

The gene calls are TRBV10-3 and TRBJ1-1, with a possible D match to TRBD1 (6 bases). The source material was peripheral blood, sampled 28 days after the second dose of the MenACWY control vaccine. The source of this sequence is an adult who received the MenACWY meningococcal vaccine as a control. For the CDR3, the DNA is TGTGCCATCAGTGACAGGGGATTGGACACTGAAGCTTTCTTT. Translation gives CAISDRGLDTEAFF.